This TCR beta chain was obtained from a study of blood T cell repertoires in COVID-19. Whole-study context: Samples of COVID-19 (acute and convalescent) were obtained from the United States, Italy and Spain.

As originally analysed: Researchers report that nucleated cell counts were estimated from reference gene primer amplification. Only in-frame clones appear in the TCRdb table, and some are missing; sequencing was by immunoSEQ multiplex PCR. The DNA was the basis for D and trimming; V, J and clone size are from that table. Seen here are around 92,000 clones, around 84% observed once, and the top ten hold 10% to 15%. The CDR3 spans 16 residues. From germline, CDR1 is ENHRY and CDR2 SYGVKD. V lost 6 bases, J lost 6 bases, and 12 bases stayed unmatched. Sequencing used peripheral blood. This sequence originates from a woman aged 55-69 years in a cohort sampled during active or convalescent COVID-19. V is TRBV10-3 and J is TRBJ2-1; TRBD1 agrees at 9 bases. In DNA, the CDR3 is TGTGCCATCAGCGACCACAGGGGGCGCGGGGTCAATGAGCAGTTCTTC. Its protein is CAISDHRGRGVNEQFF.